These T cell receptor beta chains were read from a single sample in a study of relationships among human T cell subsets. TCRdb recomputed calls from the multiplex PCR reads with MiXCR, one row per CDR3 protein. The sample carries 13,000 or so distinct CDR3 sequences, approximately 67% recorded once. The sequenced material came from CD4+ Th1 cells sorted from blood. These receptors all stem from a man aged 35 to 55 in good health. Each CDR3 is given with its conserved first and last residue. Each record gives: J gene, V gene, D gene, CDR3 protein, CDR3 DNA. The D gene is left open where the match is weak.

>TRBJ1-1|TRBV30|-
CAWSSPRGNTEAFF
TGTGCCTGGAGTTCACCTCGAGGGAACACTGAAGCTTTCTTT
>TRBJ1-5|TRBV7-8|-
CASSRDRFFSNQPQHF
TGTGCCAGCAGCAGAGACAGGTTTTTTAGCAATCAGCCCCAGCATTTT
>TRBJ2-7|TRBV28|-
CASSALSRANEQYF
TGTGCCAGCAGTGCCCTTTCCAGGGCCAACGAGCAGTACTTC
>TRBJ2-3|TRBV4-1|-
CASSQRTFLSTDTQYF
TGCGCCAGCAGCCAGCGGACTTTTCTGTCCACAGATACGCAGTATTTT
>TRBJ1-5|TRBV28|-
CASVTHRNQPQHF
TGTGCCAGCGTAACACACCGCAATCAGCCCCAGCATTTT
>TRBJ1-2|TRBV20-1|TRBD1
CSASPEQGANGYTF
TGCAGTGCTAGTCCCGAACAGGGGGCGAACGGCTACACCTTC
>TRBJ2-2|TRBV14|TRBD2
CASSPTRGGANTGELFF
TGTGCCAGCAGCCCCACTAGGGGAGGGGCCAACACCGGGGAGCTGTTTTTT
>TRBJ2-3|TRBV4-1|-
CASSPRTASTDTQYF
TGCGCCAGCAGCCCTCGGACAGCAAGCACAGATACGCAGTATTTT
>TRBJ2-1|TRBV5-1|TRBD2
CASAPGAGGSYNEQFF
TGCGCCTCGGCCCCGGGAGCGGGAGGATCCTACAATGAGCAGTTCTTC
>TRBJ1-3|TRBV10-3|-
CAISEVRRAEGNTIYF
TGTGCCATCAGTGAAGTCCGCAGGGCGGAAGGAAACACCATATATTTT